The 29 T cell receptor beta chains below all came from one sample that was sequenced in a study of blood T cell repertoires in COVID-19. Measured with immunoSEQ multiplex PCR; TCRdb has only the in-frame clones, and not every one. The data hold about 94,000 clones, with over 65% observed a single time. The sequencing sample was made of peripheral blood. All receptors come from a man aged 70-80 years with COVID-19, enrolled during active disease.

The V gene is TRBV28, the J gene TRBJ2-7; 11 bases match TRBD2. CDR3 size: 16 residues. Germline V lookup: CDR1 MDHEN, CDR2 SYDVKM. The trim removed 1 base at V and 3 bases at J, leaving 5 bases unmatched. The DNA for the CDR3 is TGTGCCAGCAGTTTATCCGGACTAGCGGGCCTCTACGAGCAGTACTTC. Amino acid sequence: CASSLSGLAGLYEQYF.

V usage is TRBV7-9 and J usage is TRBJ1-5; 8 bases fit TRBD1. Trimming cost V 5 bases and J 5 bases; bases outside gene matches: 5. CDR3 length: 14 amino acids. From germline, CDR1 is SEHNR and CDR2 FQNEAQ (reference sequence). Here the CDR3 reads CASSLGQGHQPQHF. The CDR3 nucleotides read TGTGCCAGCAGCCTAGGACAGGGCCATCAGCCCCAGCATTTT.

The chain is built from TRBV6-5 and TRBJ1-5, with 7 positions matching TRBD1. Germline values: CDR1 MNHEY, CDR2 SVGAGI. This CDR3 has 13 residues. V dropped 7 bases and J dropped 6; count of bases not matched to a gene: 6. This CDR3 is CASTGQPTQPQHF. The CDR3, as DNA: TGTGCCAGCACGGGACAGCCCACTCAGCCCCAGCATTTT.

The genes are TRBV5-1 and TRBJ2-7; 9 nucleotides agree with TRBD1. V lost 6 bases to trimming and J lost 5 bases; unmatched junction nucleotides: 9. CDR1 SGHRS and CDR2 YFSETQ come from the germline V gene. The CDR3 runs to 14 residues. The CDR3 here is CASTQTGTGNEQYF. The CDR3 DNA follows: TGCGCCAGCACTCAAACCGGGACAGGGAACGAGCAGTACTTC.

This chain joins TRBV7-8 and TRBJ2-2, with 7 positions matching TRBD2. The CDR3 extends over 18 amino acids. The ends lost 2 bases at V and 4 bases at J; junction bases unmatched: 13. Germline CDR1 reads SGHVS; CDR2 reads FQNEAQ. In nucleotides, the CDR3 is TGTGCCAGCAGCTTACGTGGGAGGGCCTCTTCGAGCACCGGGGAGCTGTTTTTT. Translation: CASSLRGRASSSTGELFF. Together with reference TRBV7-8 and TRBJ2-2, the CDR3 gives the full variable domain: GAGVSQSPRYKVAKRGQDVALRCDPISGHVSLFWYQQALGQGPEFLTYFQNEAQLDKSGLPSDRFFAERPEGSVSTLKIQRTQQEDSAVYLCASSLRGRASSSTGELFFGEGSRLTVL.

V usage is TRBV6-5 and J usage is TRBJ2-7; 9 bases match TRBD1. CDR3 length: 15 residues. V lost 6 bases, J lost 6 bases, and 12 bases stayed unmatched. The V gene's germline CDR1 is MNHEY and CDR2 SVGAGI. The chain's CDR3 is CASRPGTGRFFEQYF. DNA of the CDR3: TGTGCCAGCAGACCCGGGACAGGGCGTTTCTTCGAGCAGTACTTC.

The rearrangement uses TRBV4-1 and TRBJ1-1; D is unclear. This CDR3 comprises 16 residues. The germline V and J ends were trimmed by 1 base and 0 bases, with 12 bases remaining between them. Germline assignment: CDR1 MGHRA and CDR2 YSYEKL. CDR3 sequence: CASSQVQASMNTEAFF. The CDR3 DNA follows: TGCGCCAGCAGCCAAGTTCAGGCGTCTATGAACACTGAAGCTTTCTTT.

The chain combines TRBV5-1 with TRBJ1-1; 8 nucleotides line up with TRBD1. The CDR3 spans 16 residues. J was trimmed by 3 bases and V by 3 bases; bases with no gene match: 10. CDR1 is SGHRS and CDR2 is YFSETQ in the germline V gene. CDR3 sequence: CASSYSPGGRDTEAFF. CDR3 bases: TGCGCCAGCAGCTACAGCCCAGGGGGCCGGGACACTGAAGCTTTCTTT.

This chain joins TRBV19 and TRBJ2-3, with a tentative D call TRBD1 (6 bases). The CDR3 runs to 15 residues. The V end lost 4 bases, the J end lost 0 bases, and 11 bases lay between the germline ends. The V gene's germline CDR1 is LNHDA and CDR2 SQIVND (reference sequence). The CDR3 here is CASSTSGTSTDTQYF. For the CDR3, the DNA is TGTGCCAGTAGTACGTCCGGGACAAGCACAGATACGCAGTATTTT.

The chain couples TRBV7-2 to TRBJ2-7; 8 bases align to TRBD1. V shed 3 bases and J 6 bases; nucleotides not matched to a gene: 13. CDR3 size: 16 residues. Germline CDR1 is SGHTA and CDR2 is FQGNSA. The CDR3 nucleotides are TGTGCCAGCAGCTTTACAGGGGGTGGAAGCGCTTCCGAGCAGTACTTC. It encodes CASSFTGGGSASEQYF.

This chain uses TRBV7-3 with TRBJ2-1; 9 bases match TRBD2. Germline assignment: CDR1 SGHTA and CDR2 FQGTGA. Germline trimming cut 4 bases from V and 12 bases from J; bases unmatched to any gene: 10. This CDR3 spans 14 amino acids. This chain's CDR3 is CASSSLSGSGMQFF. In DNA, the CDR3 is TGTGCCAGCAGCTCCCTTAGCGGGAGCGGGATGCAGTTCTTC.

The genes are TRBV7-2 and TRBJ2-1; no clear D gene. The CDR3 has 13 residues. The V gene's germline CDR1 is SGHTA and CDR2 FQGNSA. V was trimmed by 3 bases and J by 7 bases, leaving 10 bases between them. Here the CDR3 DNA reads TGTGCCAGCAGCTTTCTCCCTTCTAATGAGCAGTTCTTC. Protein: CASSFLPSNEQFF.

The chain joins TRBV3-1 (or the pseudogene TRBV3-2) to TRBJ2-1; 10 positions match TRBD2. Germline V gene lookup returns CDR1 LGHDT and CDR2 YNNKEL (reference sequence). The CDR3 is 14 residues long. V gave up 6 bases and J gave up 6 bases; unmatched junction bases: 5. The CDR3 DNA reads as TGTGCCAGCAGGGGGACTAGCGAGGGCAATGAGCAGTTCTTC. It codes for CASRGTSEGNEQFF.

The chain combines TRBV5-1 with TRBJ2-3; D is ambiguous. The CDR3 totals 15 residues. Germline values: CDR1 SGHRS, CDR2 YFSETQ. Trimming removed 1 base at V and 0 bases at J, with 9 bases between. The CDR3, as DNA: TGCGCCAGCAGCTTGTACAGTACCAGCACAGATACGCAGTATTTT. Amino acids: CASSLYSTSTDTQYF.

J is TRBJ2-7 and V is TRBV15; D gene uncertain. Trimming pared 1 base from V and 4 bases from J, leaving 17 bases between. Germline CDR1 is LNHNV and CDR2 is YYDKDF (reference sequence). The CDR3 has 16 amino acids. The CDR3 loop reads CATSRVEWAVKYEQYF. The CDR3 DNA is TGTGCCACCAGCAGAGTAGAGTGGGCCGTTAAATACGAGCAGTACTTC.

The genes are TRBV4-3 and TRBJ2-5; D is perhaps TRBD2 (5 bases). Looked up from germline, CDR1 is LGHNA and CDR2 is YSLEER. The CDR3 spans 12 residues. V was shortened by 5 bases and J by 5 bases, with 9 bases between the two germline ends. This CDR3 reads CASSDGMETQYF. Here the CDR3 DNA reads TGCGCCAGCAGCGACGGGATGGAGACCCAGTACTTC.

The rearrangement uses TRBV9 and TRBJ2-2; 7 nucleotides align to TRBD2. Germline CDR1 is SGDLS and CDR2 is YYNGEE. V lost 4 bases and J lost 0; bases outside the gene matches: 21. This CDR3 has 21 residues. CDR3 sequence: CASSPAWAGETSSPNTGELFF. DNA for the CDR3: TGTGCCAGCAGCCCCGCCTGGGCGGGAGAGACTAGCTCACCGAACACCGGGGAGCTGTTTTTT.

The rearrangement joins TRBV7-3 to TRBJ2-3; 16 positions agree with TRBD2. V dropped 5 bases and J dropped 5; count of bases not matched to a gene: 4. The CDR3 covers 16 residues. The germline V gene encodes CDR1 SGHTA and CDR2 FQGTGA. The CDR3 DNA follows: TGTGCCAGCAGCGAGGGACTAGCGGGAGGGTTAGATACGCAGTATTTT. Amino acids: CASSEGLAGGLDTQYF.

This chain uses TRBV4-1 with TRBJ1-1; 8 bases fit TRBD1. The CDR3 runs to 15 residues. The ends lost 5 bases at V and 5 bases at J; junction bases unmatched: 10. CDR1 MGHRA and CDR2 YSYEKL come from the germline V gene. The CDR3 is CASSMHRGVGTEAFF. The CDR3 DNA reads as TGCGCCAGCAGCATGCACAGGGGGGTTGGGACTGAAGCTTTCTTT.

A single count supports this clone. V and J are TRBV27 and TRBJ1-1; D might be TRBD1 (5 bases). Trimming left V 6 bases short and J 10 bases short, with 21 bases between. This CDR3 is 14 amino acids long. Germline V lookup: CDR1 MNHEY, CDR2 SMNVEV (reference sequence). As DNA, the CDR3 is TGTGCCAGCAGCCGGGGAGGAGAGTCAGGGCCAGCTTTCTTT. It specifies CASSRGGESGPAFF.

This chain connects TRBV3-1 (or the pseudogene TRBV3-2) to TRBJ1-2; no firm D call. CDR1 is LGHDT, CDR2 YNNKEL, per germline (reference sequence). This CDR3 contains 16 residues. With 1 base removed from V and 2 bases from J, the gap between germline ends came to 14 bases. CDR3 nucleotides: TGTGCCAGCAGCCAAGTCCCCTACGAGATGAACTATGGCTACACCTTC. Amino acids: CASSQVPYEMNYGYTF.

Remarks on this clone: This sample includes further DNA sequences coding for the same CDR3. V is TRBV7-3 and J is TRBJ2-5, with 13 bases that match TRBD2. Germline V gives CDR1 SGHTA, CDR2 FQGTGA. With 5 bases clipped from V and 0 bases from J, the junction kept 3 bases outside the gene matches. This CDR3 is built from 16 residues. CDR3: CASSRGLAGNQETQYF. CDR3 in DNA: TGTGCCAGCAGCCGGGGACTAGCGGGAAACCAAGAGACCCAGTACTTC.

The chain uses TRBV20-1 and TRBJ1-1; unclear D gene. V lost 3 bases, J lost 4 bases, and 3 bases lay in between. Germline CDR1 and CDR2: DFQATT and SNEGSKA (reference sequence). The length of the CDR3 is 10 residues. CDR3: CSASRTEAFF. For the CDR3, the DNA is TGCAGTGCTAGTCGCACTGAAGCTTTCTTT.

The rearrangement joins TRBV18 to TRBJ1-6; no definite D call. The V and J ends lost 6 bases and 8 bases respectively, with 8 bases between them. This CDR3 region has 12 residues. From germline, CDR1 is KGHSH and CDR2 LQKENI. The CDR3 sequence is CASSDGYSPLHF. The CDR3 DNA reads TGTGCCAGCTCCGACGGGTATTCACCCCTCCACTTT.

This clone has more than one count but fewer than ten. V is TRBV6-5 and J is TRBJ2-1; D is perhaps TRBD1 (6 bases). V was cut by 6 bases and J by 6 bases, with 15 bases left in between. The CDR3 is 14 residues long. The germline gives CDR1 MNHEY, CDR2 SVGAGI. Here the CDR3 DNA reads TGTGCCAGCAGCCGCCCGGGGACATTCAATGAGCAGTTCTTC. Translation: CASSRPGTFNEQFF.

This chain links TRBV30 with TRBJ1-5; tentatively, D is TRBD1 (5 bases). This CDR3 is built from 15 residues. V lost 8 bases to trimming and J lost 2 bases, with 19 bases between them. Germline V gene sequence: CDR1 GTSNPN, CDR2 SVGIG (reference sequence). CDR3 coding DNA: TGTGCCGCATCCGAAGGAGGGGCTGGCAATCAGCCCCAGCATTTT. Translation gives CAASEGGAGNQPQHF.

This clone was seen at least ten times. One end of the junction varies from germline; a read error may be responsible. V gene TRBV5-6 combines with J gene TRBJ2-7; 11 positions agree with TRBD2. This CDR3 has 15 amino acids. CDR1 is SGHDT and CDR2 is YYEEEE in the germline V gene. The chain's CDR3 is CASGLGGLAGYEQYF. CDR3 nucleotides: TGTGCCAGCGGCTTGGGCGGACTAGCGGGTTACGAGCAGTACTTC.

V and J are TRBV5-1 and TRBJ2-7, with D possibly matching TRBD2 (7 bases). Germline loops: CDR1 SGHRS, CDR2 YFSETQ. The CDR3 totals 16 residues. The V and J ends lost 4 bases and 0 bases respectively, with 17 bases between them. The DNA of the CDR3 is TGCGCCAGCAGCCGGCAAGGGGGAGGGTACTCCTACGAGCAGTACTTC. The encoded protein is CASSRQGGGYSYEQYF. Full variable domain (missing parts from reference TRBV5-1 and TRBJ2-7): KAGVTQTPRYLIKTRGQQVTLSCSPISGHRSVSWYQQTPGQGLQFLFEYFSETQRNKGNFPGRFSGRQFSNSRSEMNVSTLELGDSALYLCASSRQGGGYSYEQYFGPGTRLTVT.

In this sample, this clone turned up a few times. The CDR3 spells CASSVDSTYYEQYF. The CDR3 nucleotides are TGCGCCAGCAGCGTCGACTCAACCTACTACGAGCAGTACTTC. V is TRBV5-1 and J is TRBJ2-7; no clear D gene. Germline CDR1 and CDR2: SGHRS and YFSETQ. V lost 4 bases, J lost 3 bases, and 14 bases lay in between. The CDR3 is made up of 14 amino acids.